Listed below are T cell receptor beta chains from one sample, sequenced in a study of T cells in Graves' hyperthyroidism and ophthalmopathy. In TCRdb, the multiplex PCR reads were re-called with MiXCR into one record per CDR3 protein. The table lists about 580,000 distinct CDR3 sequences, 14% of them singletons. The sequenced sample consisted of blood. All receptors come from a woman in her twenties or thirties with Graves' hyperthyroidism that later progressed to Graves' ophthalmopathy. Both conserved end residues are part of each CDR3.

v_call: TRBV12-3/TRBV12-4
j_call: TRBJ1-5
cdr3_aa: CASSTRDRGRGISGNQPQHF

v_call: TRBV19
j_call: TRBJ1-2
cdr3_aa: CASRFRDADGYTF

v_call: TRBV19
j_call: TRBJ2-6
cdr3_aa: CASSTTGTARTGANVLTF

v_call: TRBV6-5
j_call: TRBJ1-1
cdr3_aa: CASSYSFRRTEAFF

v_call: TRBV9
j_call: TRBJ1-1
cdr3_aa: CASSVAQKNTEAFF

v_call: TRBV28
j_call: TRBJ1-4
cdr3_aa: CATLKVEGKLFF

v_call: TRBV2
j_call: TRBJ1-5
cdr3_aa: CASSTPPFSQGGQPQHF

v_call: TRBV19
j_call: TRBJ1-2
cdr3_aa: CASSRGDGPPYGCTF

v_call: TRBV6-1
j_call: TRBJ2-7
cdr3_aa: CASSEDWASFYEQYF

v_call: TRBV7-2
j_call: TRBJ1-2
cdr3_aa: CASSLASTAGYGYTF

v_call: TRBV7-6
j_call: TRBJ2-7
cdr3_aa: CASSVATGYEQYF

v_call: TRBV11-3
j_call: TRBJ1-1
cdr3_aa: CASSLSMNTEAFF

v_call: TRBV27
j_call: TRBJ2-7
cdr3_aa: CASSLTTGGPYEQYF

v_call: TRBV6-5
j_call: TRBJ2-1
cdr3_aa: CASSYSAREATYNEQFF

v_call: TRBV19
j_call: TRBJ2-7
cdr3_aa: CTSSIKAGYEQYF